Listed below are T cell receptor beta chains from one sample, sequenced in a study of T cells in Graves' hyperthyroidism and ophthalmopathy. One entry per CDR3 protein results from TCRdb running MiXCR on the multiplex PCR reads. The table has under 200,000 distinct CDR3 sequences, 9.4% seen once. Sequencing was done on a sample of blood. These receptors came from a young woman with Graves' hyperthyroidism that later progressed to Graves' ophthalmopathy. The CDR3 runs from the conserved cysteine through the conserved F or W. D genes are given only for firm matches. Clone size is not always given. Where it is, it says once, few, many or a class for expanded clones.

abundance: many; v_gene: TRBV6-1; j_gene: TRBJ1-1; d_gene: -; len: 15; CDR3nt: TGTGCCAGCAGTTATTATCCGAGTGAGAGTACTGAAGCTTTCTTT; CDR3aa: CASSYYPSESTEAFF
abundance: many; v_gene: TRBV11-3; j_gene: TRBJ1-1; d_gene: -; len: 15; CDR3nt: TGTGCCAGCAGCCAATCGGGCAGGAGGAACACTGAAGCTTTCTTT; CDR3aa: CASSQSGRRNTEAFF
abundance: many; v_gene: TRBV7-9; j_gene: TRBJ1-1; d_gene: -; len: 14; CDR3nt: TGTGCCAGCAGTCGGGGAAGGCTGAACACTGAAGCTTTCTTT; CDR3aa: CASSRGRLNTEAFF
abundance: -; v_gene: TRBV7-9; j_gene: TRBJ1-2; d_gene: -; len: 13; CDR3nt: TGTGCCAGCAGCTTTATGCAGGCCCATGGCTACACCTTC; CDR3aa: CASSFMQAHGYTF
abundance: many; v_gene: TRBV7-9; j_gene: TRBJ1-1; d_gene: -; len: 14; CDR3nt: TGTGCCAGCAGCTTAGCGGGATGGGGCCCCGAAGCTTTCTTT; CDR3aa: CASSLAGWGPEAFF
abundance: many; v_gene: TRBV6-1; j_gene: TRBJ1-6; d_gene: TRBD1; len: 12; CDR3nt: TGTGCCAGCAAAGGGGGCCGTTCACCCCTCCACTTT; CDR3aa: CASKGGRSPLHF
abundance: many; v_gene: TRBV5-1; j_gene: TRBJ2-7; d_gene: TRBD2; len: 16; CDR3nt: TGCGCCAGCAGCTTGCGGACTAGCGGGAAGGGCTACGAGCAGTACTTC; CDR3aa: CASSLRTSGKGYEQYF
abundance: many; v_gene: TRBV7-9; j_gene: TRBJ1-1; d_gene: -; len: 16; CDR3nt: TGTGCCAGCAGCTTAGATAACGGGATAACGAACACTGAAGCTTTCTTT; CDR3aa: CASSLDNGITNTEAFF
abundance: many; v_gene: TRBV20-1; j_gene: TRBJ1-1; d_gene: -; len: 15; CDR3nt: TGCAGTGCTAGACCTGACCGTACTTGGGACACTGAAGCTTTCTTT; CDR3aa: CSARPDRTWDTEAFF
abundance: many; v_gene: TRBV6-5; j_gene: TRBJ1-3; d_gene: TRBD1; len: 16; CDR3nt: TGTGCCAGCAGTTACCCGGAGACAGGGTCTGGAAACACCATATATTTT; CDR3aa: CASSYPETGSGNTIYF
abundance: many; v_gene: TRBV6-1; j_gene: TRBJ2-5; d_gene: -; len: 15; CDR3nt: TGTGCCAGCAGGAGACATGGGGGACCCCAAGAGACCCAGTACTTC; CDR3aa: CASRRHGGPQETQYF
abundance: many; v_gene: TRBV12-3/TRBV12-4; j_gene: TRBJ1-2; d_gene: -; len: 15; CDR3nt: TGTGCCAGCAGTTTAAACCCGGGACACGTCTATGGCTACACCTTC; CDR3aa: CASSLNPGHVYGYTF
abundance: many; v_gene: TRBV28; j_gene: TRBJ1-4; d_gene: -; len: 13; CDR3nt: TGTGCCAGCAGTAGTTTAATTAATGAAAAACTGTTTTTT; CDR3aa: CASSSLINEKLFF
abundance: -; v_gene: TRBV6-1; j_gene: TRBJ1-4; d_gene: -; len: 14; CDR3nt: TGTGCCAGCAGACCTGGTGGGATCGGGGAAAAACTGTTTTTT; CDR3aa: CASRPGGIGEKLFF
abundance: many; v_gene: TRBV3-1; j_gene: TRBJ2-5; d_gene: -; len: 14; CDR3nt: TGTGCCAGCAGCCAAGTATTGGACGGTGGGGCCCAGTACTTC; CDR3aa: CASSQVLDGGAQYF
abundance: -; v_gene: TRBV10-3; j_gene: TRBJ2-1; d_gene: TRBD2; len: 14; CDR3nt: TGTGCCATCAGGGGGACTAGCGGGAGTAATGAGCAGTTCTTC; CDR3aa: CAIRGTSGSNEQFF
abundance: many; v_gene: TRBV15; j_gene: TRBJ2-1; d_gene: TRBD2; len: 17; CDR3nt: TGTGCCACCAGCCGGGTCAGCGGGAGGCAAACCTACAATGAGCAGTTCTTC; CDR3aa: CATSRVSGRQTYNEQFF
abundance: many; v_gene: TRBV12-3/TRBV12-4; j_gene: TRBJ2-3; d_gene: TRBD2; len: 18; CDR3nt: TGTGCCAGCAGTCCCTCCTTGGGACTAGCGGGGGCCACAGATACGCAGTATTTT; CDR3aa: CASSPSLGLAGATDTQYF
abundance: -; v_gene: TRBV6-1; j_gene: TRBJ2-3; d_gene: TRBD1; len: 14; CDR3nt: TGTGCCACTCGGACAGGGGGCGTTACAGATACGCAGTATTTT; CDR3aa: CATRTGGVTDTQYF
abundance: many; v_gene: TRBV7-9; j_gene: TRBJ1-5; d_gene: TRBD1; len: 15; CDR3nt: TGTGCCAGCAGCTACGCAGGGGGGGGCAATCAGCCCCAGCATTTT; CDR3aa: CASSYAGGGNQPQHF
abundance: -; v_gene: TRBV19; j_gene: TRBJ1-5; d_gene: -; len: 14; CDR3nt: TGTGCCAGTAGTATATGGCGGGGAGGTCAGCCCCAGCATTTT; CDR3aa: CASSIWRGGQPQHF
abundance: many; v_gene: TRBV19; j_gene: TRBJ1-2; d_gene: -; len: 13; CDR3nt: TGTGCCAGTCTCGGACGGGGGGCTGCAGGCTACACCTTC; CDR3aa: CASLGRGAAGYTF